This TCR beta chain is from a study of CD4 T cells in relation to SARS-CoV-2 and coronaviruses. Repertoires were generated with immunoSEQ multiplex PCR, while TCRdb's copy carries only in-frame clones and drops some. Among around 70,000 clones listed, 87% were seen once. Before the COVID-19 pandemic, during about 2011-2019, CD4+ T cells were taken from unexposed donors. CDR3 length equals 13 residues. V dropped 6 bases and J dropped 3 bases, with 12 bases sitting between them. Germline V gene lookup returns CDR1 MNHEY and CDR2 SVGAGI. The chain is built from TRBV6-5 and TRBJ2-7; TRBD2 might be the D (5 bases). This receptor was identified in a human donor in good health. Sequenced material: memory CD4+ T cells from PBMCs. Written as DNA, the CDR3 is TGTGCCAGCAGGCCGGCCGGGGACTACGAGCAGTACTTC. Translation gives CASRPAGDYEQYF.